The TCR beta chain described here comes from a study of T cell repertoires in cytomegalovirus infection. On the study more broadly: Through public TCR beta signatures, both CMV infection and matching HLA type were indicated.

Study-wide results and limits: Using cumulative public TCR beta family frequency, the authors identified those who carried CMV together with the relevant HLA. HLA-C-restricted TCR beta clonotypes specific for CMV led the ex vivo response.

TCRdb independently ran MiXCR on the reads; one entry per CDR3 protein. Counted here are approximately 500,000 distinct CDR3 sequences, about 15% occurring once; the ten biggest clones make up about 24%. The CDR3 has 18 amino acids. J gave up 0 bases and V 5 bases, and 7 bases lay outside the gene matches. Germline V lookup: CDR1 ENHRY, CDR2 SYGVKD. Ten or more counts support this clonotype. Its antigen is undetermined. The sequenced sample consisted of CD8+ T cells from PBMCs. This chain joins TRBV10-3 and TRBJ2-2; 12 bases map to TRBD2. The source is a human donor in good health (CMV status not recorded). Some clones in this sample may be carry-over from other donors' samples. The CDR3 is CAISFPGLAGSNTGELFF. As DNA, the CDR3 is TGTGCCATCAGTTTTCCGGGACTAGCGGGTTCGAACACCGGGGAGCTGTTTTTT.